This T cell receptor (beta chain) was profiled in a study of blood T cell repertoires in COVID-19 (TCRdb year 2020). About the study as a whole: The collaborator samples originated in the United States, Italy and Spain and spanned the acute and convalescent phases of COVID-19. Sample metadata almost always included a de-identified subject ID, COVID-19 status, age in years and sex. The prospective study material was composed of cDNA or gDNA derived from T cells, B-cell-depleted T cells, or PBMCs. The repertoires were made available in a free public database intended to serve as a resource for research on the immune response to SARS-CoV-2. Deeply sampled blood TCRbeta repertoires from subjects exposed to, actively infected with, or recovered from COVID-19 were included in the dataset. HLA class I and class II types, where available, came from metadata supplied by the sample provider rather than from assay-based typing. Samples were obtained from the ongoing ImmuneRACE study (first 160 participants) and from roughly 1,300 subjects provided by 6 global collaborators. The research as a whole found: The amount of clinical and demographic metadata varied by source and participant and was provided uncurated.

About this clone: Its antigen is still unknown. There are no base qualities to consult, and no much larger clone falls within one base.

The immunoSEQ Assay, a bias-controlled multiplex PCR, was used to amplify TCRbeta CDR3 regions from genomic DNA. As for how the authors treated the data: The number of nucleated cells in each sample was estimated by amplification of reference gene primers within the assay. To quantify the absolute abundance of each unique TCRbeta CDR3 rearrangement, sequence reads were collapsed and filtered. For each sample, productive Simpson clonality was calculated by taking the square root of Simpson's diversity index across productive rearrangements. What TCRdb holds here is the immuneACCESS table cut down to in-frame rearrangements. Part of the clones is not present; checked against another copy, under half of the missing clones reflect an unresolved V gene, and the others are unexplained. The DNA was the basis for D and trimming; V, J and clone size are from that table. This sample holds fewer than 50,000 clones; over 65% were observed only once. The ten largest clones take up approximately 60% of the sample.

Whole blood was collected in K2EDTA tubes by collaborating institutions according to the institutions' own protocols. For TCRbeta analysis, collaborators shipped samples as frozen whole blood, isolated PBMCs, or DNA extracted from either of those sample types. The V end loses 4 bases and the J end loses 5 bases, and a stretch of 18 bases separates them. CDR1 MNHNS and CDR2 SASEGT are derived from the germline V gene. From cysteine to phenylalanine, the CDR3 is 16 amino acids long. Solely the CDR3 DNA is kept, with 48 bases framed from the first base. Material: peripheral blood. The TCR comes from a man at least 80 years old with acute or convalescent COVID-19. The rearranged segments are TRBV6-1 and TRBJ1-5, with no confidently assigned D gene. The CDR3 protein sequence reads: CASSGEAGLVDQPQHF. The nucleotide sequence reads as follows: TGTGCCAGCAGTGGGGAGGCAGGACTTGTTGATCAGCCCCAGCATTTT.